These T cell receptor beta chains were read from a single sample in a study of graft-versus-host responses after intestinal transplantation. These receptors are not linked to any known antigen. Assay used: immunoSEQ multiplex PCR; TCRdb lists only in-frame clones, some missing. This table has some 140,000 clones, 80% to 95% appearing once. The sequences come from unstimulated CD4+ T cells sorted from spleen or lymph node cells, collected before intestinal transplant. Receptor source: a human donor who received an intestinal transplant. Each CDR3 is given with its conserved first and last residue. The D gene is left open where the match is weak. Part of the rows lack a size; the others show once, few, many or a class for expanded clones.

>TRBV7-8|once|TRBJ2-7|TRBD1
CASSSVTGEVYEQYF
TGTGCCAGCAGCTCCGTGACAGGGGAGGTCTACGAGCAGTACTTC
>TRBV5-1|once|TRBJ2-7|-
CASSLGQGSYEQYF
TGCGCCAGCAGCTTGGGGCAGGGTTCCTACGAGCAGTACTTC
>TRBV27|-|TRBJ1-4|-
CASSPLTGQNEKLFF
TGTGCCAGCAGTCCGCTGACAGGCCAGAATGAAAAACTGTTTTTT
>TRBV4-1|-|TRBJ1-4|TRBD1
CASSQERQGAGDEKLFF
TGCGCCAGCAGCCAAGAGAGGCAGGGGGCTGGGGATGAAAAACTGTTTTTT
>TRBV29-1|-|TRBJ1-5|TRBD1
CSVRTGGDQPQHF
TGCAGCGTTCGGACAGGGGGCGATCAGCCCCAGCATTTT
>TRBV11-3|-|TRBJ2-7|-
CASSPTDAHEQYF
TGTGCCAGCAGCCCGACTGATGCCCACGAGCAGTACTTC
>TRBV7-9|-|TRBJ2-7|TRBD1
CASSRQGEGYEQYF
TGTGCCAGCAGCAGACAGGGGGAGGGCTACGAGCAGTACTTC
>TRBV19|-|TRBJ2-5|-
CASSTPGAPETQYF
TGTGCCAGTAGTACCCCGGGGGCGCCGGAGACCCAGTACTTC
>TRBV21-1|-|TRBJ1-6|-
CASLGQGYSPLHF
TGTGCCAGCCTTGGACAGGGTTATTCACCCCTCCACTTT
>TRBV4-3|-|TRBJ2-1|-
CASSQFSRDEQFF
TGCGCCAGCAGCCAGTTTAGCAGAGATGAGCAGTTCTTC
>TRBV19|-|TRBJ2-5|-
CASSITGTKETQYF
TGTGCCAGTAGTATAACAGGGACCAAAGAGACCCAGTACTTC
>TRBV7-9|once|TRBJ1-1|-
CASSLGAGTEAFF
TGTGCCAGCAGCCTCGGGGCGGGCACTGAAGCTTTCTTT
>TRBV30|-|TRBJ1-2|-
CAFPLRGYGYTF
TGTGCCTTCCCCCTCCGGGGCTATGGCTACACCTTC
>TRBV5-8|-|TRBJ1-5|-
CASSLSRTVLSNQPQHF
TGTGCCAGCAGCTTGAGCCGGACAGTCCTAAGCAATCAGCCCCAGCATTTT
>TRBV7-3|-|TRBJ2-1|TRBD2
CASSLWASGVGVAQFF
TGTGCCAGCAGCTTATGGGCTAGCGGGGTCGGCGTAGCGCAGTTCTTC
>TRBV11-2|-|TRBJ2-1|TRBD2
CASTLAGAYNEQFF
TGTGCCAGCACCCTAGCGGGAGCATACAATGAGCAGTTCTTC
>TRBV27|-|TRBJ1-1|TRBD1
CASSLYGTVLNTEAFF
TGTGCCAGCAGTTTATATGGGACAGTCTTGAACACTGAAGCTTTCTTT
>TRBV30|-|TRBJ2-3|-
CAWSPLAGTDTQYF
TGTGCCTGGAGTCCTCTAGCCGGCACAGATACGCAGTATTTT
>TRBV27|-|TRBJ2-7|TRBD1
CASSLSRQGGEQYF
TGTGCCAGCAGTTTATCGAGACAGGGGGGAGAGCAGTACTTC
>TRBV28|-|TRBJ2-7|-
CASSFRVLGTAIKGSGLYYYEQYF
TGTGCCAGCAGTTTTAGGGTCCTTGGGACAGCGATTAAAGGTAGCGGGCTTTACTACTACGAGCAGTACTTC
>TRBV30|-|TRBJ2-7|-
CAWSVTRDYEQYF
TGTGCCTGGAGTGTAACCCGCGACTACGAGCAGTACTTC
>TRBV28|-|TRBJ2-1|TRBD2
CASSSPGLADSNEQFF
TGTGCCAGCAGTTCGCCGGGACTAGCGGATTCCAATGAGCAGTTCTTC